The subject of this entry is one T cell receptor beta chain. As yet, its antigen is unknown. Sequencing was at survey level. As handled by the study authors: Productive clonotypes were detectable down to 2.59 x 10-5 frequency. Sequencing used immunoSEQ multiplex PCR; TCRdb keeps in-frame clones, though not all of them. That table furnishes V, J and clone size, whereas the DNA furnished D and trimming. In the table there are 7,400 or so clones, roughly 80% of which are singletons. The sample is drawn from a study of STAT5B mutations in CD4+ large granular lymphocyte leukemia. General observations from the study: Compared with healthy controls (2/35), patient top clones favored TRBV06 (8/27).

Germline-derived CDR1 and CDR2 are SGDLS and YYNGEE. The CDR3 is made up of 15 amino acids. Trimming removed 0 bases from V and 3 bases from J; junction bases left unmatched: 2. The chain couples TRBV9 to TRBJ2-7; 11 bases are shared with TRBD2. The receptor's source is a woman aged 60-75 years with CD4+ T-cell large granular lymphocyte leukemia. The material sequenced was PBMCs. DNA of the CDR3: TGTGCCAGCAGCGTAGAGACTAGCGGGGACTACGAGCAGTACTTC. It is translated as CASSVETSGDYEQYF.